This T cell receptor (beta chain) was identified in a study of tumor-infiltrating lymphocytes in primary liver carcinoma. Details on this clonotype: Its antigen is still unknown. A junction end diverges from the germline sequence, so it may reflect a read error.

Germline CDR1 reads SGHVS; CDR2 reads FQNEAQ. The CDR3 spans 17 residues. With a constant-region primer, TCR beta cDNA was made from 400 to 550 ng of total RNA. A slightly modified ARM-PCR protocol with three nested multiplex PCR rounds produced these TCR beta libraries. A C-beta reverse primer and TRBV1-TRBV30 forward primers served in each of the first two PCR rounds, at 10 cycles apiece. TCRdb analysed the multiplex PCR reads with MiXCR anew, one entry per CDR3 protein. Of about 120,000 distinct CDR3 sequences listed, 60% to 70% were seen once; the top ten hold over 7%. Findings of the study overall: Tumor samples exhibited a significantly greater top-250-clone fraction than blood samples (p = 0.039). Roughly 7.5-24% of top clones, and no more, occurred in all five tumor regions. Less overlap was seen in tumor-adjacent and tumor-blood pairs than in tumor region pairs.

DNA and RNA were both co-extracted from roughly 18-30 mg of bulk tissue that had not been sorted. Surgical resection treated primary liver carcinoma in the patients. Sequencing used liver tumor tissue from sampling region 1. The subset denotes: tumor region T1, superior pole. This TCR came from a woman in her fifties or sixties with primary liver carcinoma and hepatitis B virus infection. The chain recombines TRBV7-8 with TRBJ2-3; 7 bases map to TRBD2. CDR3 sequence reads: CAISLEGGGGGTDTHYF. The CDR3 coding sequence is TGTGCCATCAGCTTAGAGGGTGGCGGGGGAGGCACAGATACGCATTATTTT.